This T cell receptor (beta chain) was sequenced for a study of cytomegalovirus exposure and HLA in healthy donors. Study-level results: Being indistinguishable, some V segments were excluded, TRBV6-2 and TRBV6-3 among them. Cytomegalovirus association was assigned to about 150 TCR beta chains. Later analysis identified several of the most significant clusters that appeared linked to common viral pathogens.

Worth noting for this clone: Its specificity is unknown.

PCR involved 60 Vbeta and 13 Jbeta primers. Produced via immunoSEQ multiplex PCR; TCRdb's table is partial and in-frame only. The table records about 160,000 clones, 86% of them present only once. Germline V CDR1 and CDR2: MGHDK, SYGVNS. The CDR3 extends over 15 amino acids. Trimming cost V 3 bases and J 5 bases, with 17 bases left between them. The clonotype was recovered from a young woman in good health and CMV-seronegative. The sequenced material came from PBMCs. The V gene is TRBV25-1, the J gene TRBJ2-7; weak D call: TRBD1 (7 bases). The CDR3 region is CASSDFGGGEDEQYF. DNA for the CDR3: TGTGCCAGCAGTGATTTCGGAGGGGGCGAGGACGAGCAGTACTTC.